A single sample gave rise to the 13 T cell receptor beta chains below, sequenced in a study of blood T cells in healthy people across ages. PCR was performed a second time for about 6 to 11 cycles using a sample-barcoded 5' primer and a J-beta primer mix. TCRdb redid the calling of the 5' RACE reads with MiXCR, one entry per CDR3 protein. The data contain approximately 770,000 distinct CDR3 sequences, roughly 64% of them singletons. Sequenced: blood. These receptors came from a man aged 25-40 years in good health.

This clonotype was seen only once. A read error may explain this, as a much larger clone is one base away. The genes are TRBV6-1 and TRBJ1-2; D call uncertain. This CDR3 contains 14 residues. The germline V gene has CDR1 MNHNS and CDR2 SASEGT. Here the CDR3 DNA reads TGTGCCAGCAGGACGTCGCAGAATATCTATGGCCACACCTTC. The encoded protein is CASRTSQNIYGHTF.

The chain is built from TRBV29-1 and TRBJ2-5; D is undetermined. The CDR3 length is 11 residues. The V gene lost 6 bases and the J gene lost 5 bases, with 10 bases spanning the gap. Germline CDR1 and CDR2: SQVTM and ANQGSEA. The CDR3 DNA sequence: TGCAGCGTCAACCCGATGGAGACCCAGTACTTC. It codes for CSVNPMETQYF.

The rearrangement uses TRBV6-2 or TRBV6-3 and TRBJ2-7; tentatively, D is TRBD2 (5 bases). Germline V gives CDR1 MNHEY, CDR2 SVGEGT. With 2 bases removed from V and 7 bases from J, the gap between germline ends came to 12 bases. The CDR3 length is 13 residues. The CDR3 reads CASSYRLEAEQYF. As DNA, the CDR3 is TGTGCCAGCAGTTACCGACTGGAGGCTGAGCAGTACTTC.

This sequence joins TRBV10-3 and TRBJ2-1; the match to TRBD2 covers 13 bases. The CDR3 runs 17 residues. CDR1 and CDR2 from the germline V gene are ENHRY and SYGVKD. With 0 bases clipped from V and 8 bases from J, the junction kept 7 bases outside the gene matches. The CDR3, as DNA: TGTGCCATCAGTGAGTCGACTAGCGGGGGGCCTAGGGATGAGCAGTTCTTC. This translates into CAISESTSGGPRDEQFF.

This clonotype was detected a few times. The V call is TRBV7-2, the J call TRBJ1-2; 8 nucleotides match TRBD1. The CDR3 runs to 15 residues. Germline assignment: CDR1 SGHTA and CDR2 FQGNSA. Losses at the gene ends were 3 bases for V and 2 bases for J; bases not matched to a gene: 5. This CDR3 reads CASSFGDRRNYGYTF. The CDR3 nucleotides are TGTGCCAGCAGCTTCGGGGACAGGCGAAACTATGGCTACACCTTC.

The rearrangement links TRBV5-5 to TRBJ2-1, with 8 positions matching TRBD1. Germline V gives CDR1 SGHKS, CDR2 YYEKEE (reference sequence). V lost 0 bases, J lost 3 bases, and 5 bases stayed unmatched. The CDR3 runs to 16 residues. The chain's CDR3 is CASSLGRDRLYNEQFF. The CDR3 nucleotides read TGTGCCAGCAGCTTGGGCCGGGACAGGCTCTACAATGAGCAGTTCTTC.

The J gene is TRBJ1-2, the V gene TRBV5-1, with D maybe TRBD1 (5 bases). V gave up 2 bases and J gave up 6 bases, with 11 bases separating them. Looked up from germline, CDR1 is SGHRS and CDR2 is YFSETQ. The length of the CDR3 is 13 residues. Written as DNA, the CDR3 is TGCGCCAGCAGCTTTCGGGGGAATGATGGCTACACCTTC. This translates into CASSFRGNDGYTF.

This clonotype was counted a few times. The rearrangement links TRBV25-1 to TRBJ2-5; D unclear. CDR1 is MGHDK and CDR2 is SYGVNS in the germline V gene. The CDR3 consists of 13 residues. V lost 4 bases, J lost 3 bases, and 9 bases lay in between. In DNA, the CDR3 is TGTGCCAGCAGTGTGCGCTTCGAAGAGACCCAGTACTTC. Its translation: CASSVRFEETQYF. Full variable domain (rest looked up from reference TRBV25-1 and TRBJ2-5): EADIYQTPRYLVIGTGKKITLECSQTMGHDKMYWYQQDPGMELHLIHYSYGVNSTEKGDLSSESTVSRIRTEHFPLTLESARPSHTSQYLCASSVRFEETQYFGPGTRLLVL.

The chain has TRBV6-1 and TRBJ2-7; tentatively, D is TRBD1 or TRBD2 (6 bases each). Germline V gives CDR1 MNHNS, CDR2 SASEGT. The CDR3 is 14 residues long. V dropped 6 bases and J dropped 2 bases, with 14 bases sitting between them. The CDR3, as DNA: TGTGCCAGCAGGAGACAGGAGCGGGCCTACGAGCAGTACTTC. Translating it yields CASRRQERAYEQYF.

This clonotype has only a few counts. The chain combines TRBV25-1 with TRBJ2-3, with 8 bases identical to TRBD2. CDR3 length: 11 amino acids. Trimming at V came to 8 bases and at J to 8 bases, leaving 3 bases not matched to a gene. Germline values: CDR1 MGHDK, CDR2 SYGVNS. DNA for the CDR3: TGTGCCAGCGGGGCGGGAGGTACGCAGTATTTT. Translation: CASGAGGTQYF.

This chain links TRBV4-3 with TRBJ2-3; TRBD2 matches at 8 bases. With 0 bases clipped from V and 7 bases from J, the junction kept 6 bases outside the gene matches. Germline CDR1 LGHNA, CDR2 YSLEER. The length of the CDR3 is 15 residues. CDR3 coding DNA: TGCGCCAGCAGCCAAGATAGGCTAGCGGGTAATACGCAGTATTTT. It yields the protein CASSQDRLAGNTQYF.

V is TRBV18 and J is TRBJ1-4, with a possible D match to TRBD1 (5 bases). The CDR3 is 13 residues long. V lost 2 bases, J lost 8 bases, and 9 bases lay in between. Germline V gene lookup returns CDR1 KGHSH and CDR2 LQKENI. CDR3 DNA: TGTGCCAGCTCACCAGGGGCCCACGAAAAACTGTTTTTT. Encoded protein: CASSPGAHEKLFF.

This clonotype occurred a few times. The CDR3 nucleotides read TGTGCCAGCACCCATAGCGGGACAGGGGGTCAGCCCCAGCATTTT. This encodes CASTHSGTGGQPQHF. The chain links TRBV28 to TRBJ1-5; 11 positions agree with TRBD1. The ends lost 7 bases at V and 6 bases at J; junction bases unmatched: 8. CDR3 length: 15 residues. Germline CDR1 MDHEN, CDR2 SYDVKM.